These 26 T cell receptor beta chains originate from one sample sequenced in a study of shared clonotypes between healthy human individuals. Data came from immunoSEQ multiplex PCR; TCRdb stores just in-frame clones and leaves some out. In the table there are some 1.1 million clones, around three quarters of which are singletons. Sequencing input: memory CD4+ T cells from PBMCs. Subset meaning: CD45RA-negative fraction. The receptor set was obtained from a man between 18 and 35 years old in good health. Some clones in this sample may be carry-over from other donors' samples.

CDR3 nucleotide sequence: TGTGCCAGCAGTTTCAGGGCGGGAGGTCTGAATGAGCAGTTCTTC. This encodes CASSFRAGGLNEQFF. The V and J genes are TRBV28 and TRBJ2-1, with 8 bases matching TRBD2. This CDR3 has 15 residues. Germline assignment: CDR1 MDHEN and CDR2 SYDVKM. Trimming took 3 bases from V and 7 from J; bases not matched to a gene: 8.

The V and J genes are TRBV5-1 and TRBJ1-1, with 8 bases identical to TRBD1. Germline V lookup: CDR1 SGHRS, CDR2 YFSETQ. The CDR3 runs 15 residues. Trimming removed 0 bases from V and 7 bases from J; junction bases left unmatched: 8. Here the CDR3 DNA reads TGCGCCAGCAGCTTGGCCCTCGGGACAGGAATTGAAGCTTTCTTT. Translated, it gives CASSLALGTGIEAFF.

Points on this clone: The junction departs from the called germline gene at one end, perhaps through a read error. The chain links TRBV27 to TRBJ2-3, with 8 bases lining up with TRBD2. Germline V lookup: CDR1 MNHEY, CDR2 SMNVEV (reference sequence). This CDR3 region has 16 residues. Here the CDR3 reads CASSFLTSGDTDTHYF. The CDR3 DNA sequence: TGTGCCAGCAGTTTCCTAACTAGCGGTGACACAGATACGCATTATTTT.

The V call is TRBV7-2, the J call TRBJ2-1, with D hard to call. V was cut by 5 bases and J by 3 bases, with 11 bases left in between. The CDR3 is made up of 14 amino acids. Germline loops: CDR1 SGHTA, CDR2 FQGNSA. CDR3 sequence (DNA): TGTGCCAGCAGCCCGGTCTATCTCTACAATGAGCAGTTCTTC. Protein: CASSPVYLYNEQFF.

This chain joins TRBV5-1 and TRBJ1-5; maybe TRBD1 (5 bases). Deletions cut 1 base from V and 1 base from J, with 9 bases between. Germline V gene sequence: CDR1 SGHRS, CDR2 YFSETQ. The CDR3 consists of 15 residues. As DNA, the CDR3 is TGCGCCAGCAGCTTGAACTCAGGGAGCAATCAGCCCCAGCATTTT. Protein: CASSLNSGSNQPQHF.

V gene TRBV11-2 combines with J gene TRBJ2-5; TRBD1 agrees at 11 bases. CDR1 SGHAT and CDR2 FQNNGV come from the germline V gene. The CDR3 has 15 amino acids. V dropped 5 bases and J dropped 5; count of bases not matched to a gene: 7. CDR3 in amino acids: CASSLRGTGGETQYF. CDR3 DNA sequence: TGTGCCAGCAGCCTACGAGGGACAGGGGGGGAGACCCAGTACTTC.

The chain links TRBV28 to TRBJ1-1, with 9 bases matching TRBD1. CDR1 MDHEN and CDR2 SYDVKM come from the germline V gene. The junction had 11 bases not matched to a gene; V was cut back by 10 bases and J by 2 bases. CDR3 size: 15 residues. CDR3 protein: CATRGQGTFNTEAFF. CDR3 DNA: TGTGCCACCCGCGGACAGGGGACCTTTAACACTGAAGCTTTCTTT.

The V gene is TRBV5-6, the J gene TRBJ2-7; 8 bases are a match to TRBD2. This CDR3 has 14 residues. V was clipped by 0 bases and J by 3 bases; unmatched bases: 2. From germline, CDR1 is SGHDT and CDR2 YYEEEE. This CDR3 is CASSLGSGIYEQYF. In DNA, the CDR3 is TGTGCCAGCAGCTTGGGTAGCGGGATCTACGAGCAGTACTTC.

The V and J genes are TRBV20-1 and TRBJ2-7; D is uncertain. Germline CDR1 and CDR2: DFQATT and SNEGSKA (reference sequence). This CDR3 contains 11 residues. The V end lost 6 bases, the J end lost 5 bases, and 11 bases lay between the germline ends. This CDR3 is CSAPKGNEQYF. The CDR3 DNA reads as TGCAGTGCCCCGAAAGGTAACGAGCAGTACTTC.

This chain connects TRBV5-1 to TRBJ1-4; possibly TRBD1 for D (5 bases). This CDR3 has 15 residues. Looked up from germline, CDR1 is SGHRS and CDR2 is YFSETQ. The ends were cut back, 7 bases at V and 0 bases at J, with 13 bases in the middle. The CDR3 bases are TGCGCCAGCCGGGAGCGGGGGTCAACTAATGAAAAACTGTTTTTT. Translation gives CASRERGSTNEKLFF.

The rearrangement links TRBV30 to TRBJ2-5; 12 bases agree with TRBD1. Trimming cost V 3 bases and J 0 bases; bases outside gene matches: 8. Per the germline V gene, CDR1 is GTSNPN and CDR2 is SVGIG (reference sequence). This CDR3 has 17 residues. CDR3 nucleotides: TGTGCCTGGAGCGTGTGGGGGACAGGGGGCTACCAAGAGACCCAGTACTTC. It encodes CAWSVWGTGGYQETQYF.

This chain links TRBV7-9 with TRBJ1-1, with D unresolved. Germline-derived CDR1 and CDR2 are SEHNR and FQNEAQ (reference sequence). The CDR3 runs to 13 residues. Trimming took 2 bases from V and 8 from J, leaving 12 bases between them. CDR3 in amino acids: CASSLKGPTEAFF. The CDR3 DNA is TGTGCCAGCAGCTTAAAGGGCCCCACGGAAGCTTTCTTT.

This rearrangement joins TRBV5-1 to TRBJ2-7; 9 bases match TRBD2. From germline, CDR1 is SGHRS and CDR2 YFSETQ. The CDR3 has 17 residues. V lost 0 bases to trimming and J lost 0 bases; unmatched junction nucleotides: 7. CDR3 region: CASSLAPLAGSSYEQYF. The CDR3 region has the DNA TGCGCCAGCAGCTTGGCCCCTCTAGCGGGGTCCTCCTACGAGCAGTACTTC.

The chain carries TRBV9 and TRBJ1-1; a possible D gene is TRBD1 (6 bases). CDR1 is SGDLS, CDR2 YYNGEE, per germline. This CDR3 has 13 residues. V gave up 3 bases and J gave up 4 bases, with 10 bases separating them. CDR3 region: CASSAYRATEAFF. The DNA of the CDR3 is TGTGCCAGCAGCGCGTACAGGGCCACTGAAGCTTTCTTT.

The rearrangement uses TRBV19 and TRBJ2-7; 10 nucleotides align to TRBD2. The CDR3 is made up of 14 amino acids. V was pared by 4 bases and J by 2 bases, with 2 bases of the junction left unmatched. Germline assignment: CDR1 LNHDA and CDR2 SQIVND (reference sequence). CDR3 sequence (DNA): TGTGCCAGTAGTACTAGCGGGAGCCCCTACGAGCAGTACTTC. Amino acid sequence: CASSTSGSPYEQYF.

This chain uses TRBV4-2 with TRBJ2-3, with 8 bases aligning to TRBD2. This CDR3 is 15 amino acids long. Germline assignment: CDR1 LGHNA and CDR2 YNFKEQ. V lost 3 bases, J lost 2 bases, and 4 bases stayed unmatched. DNA for the CDR3: TGTGCCAGCAGCCATCGGGAGGGCCCCACAGATACGCAGTATTTT. Amino acids: CASSHREGPTDTQYF.

This chain links TRBV7-6 with TRBJ2-1; TRBD2 aligns across 14 bases. Germline CDR1 is SGHVS and CDR2 is FNYEAQ. CDR3 length: 20 amino acids. V shed 1 base, J shed 7 bases, and the junction held 15 bases outside the gene matches. In nucleotides, the CDR3 is TGTGCCAGCAGCTTAGTACCGGGACTAGCGGGAGCTGATGTATGGAATGAGCAGTTCTTC. Protein sequence: CASSLVPGLAGADVWNEQFF.

The CDR3 region is CASNWDSKNYGYTF. The CDR3 nucleotides read TGTGCCAGTAACTGGGACAGTAAGAACTATGGCTACACCTTC. The chain recombines TRBV19 with TRBJ1-2, with 7 bases matching TRBD1. Germline trimming cut 7 bases from V and 2 bases from J; bases unmatched to any gene: 7. CDR3 size: 14 residues. The germline V gene encodes CDR1 LNHDA and CDR2 SQIVND (reference sequence). The full variable domain, in which reference TRBV19 and TRBJ1-2 provide the parts outside the CDR3, is DGGITQSPKYLFRKEGQNVTLSCEQNLNHDAMYWYRQDPGQGLRLIYYSQIVNDFQKGDIAEGYSVSREKKESFPLTVTSAQKNPTAFYLCASNWDSKNYGYTFGSGTRLTVV.

CDR3 residues: CASSLRTVNEKLFF. The CDR3 DNA reads TGTGCCAGCAGTTTGAGGACAGTAAATGAAAAACTGTTTTTT. V usage is TRBV27 and J usage is TRBJ1-4; possibly TRBD1 for D (6 bases). Germline V gene lookup returns CDR1 MNHEY and CDR2 SMNVEV (reference sequence). CDR3 length: 14 amino acids. The germline V and J ends were trimmed by 3 bases and 5 bases, with 10 bases remaining between them.

This clone came up many times. The same CDR3 can be traced to other DNA sequences in this sample. This chain uses TRBV12-2 with TRBJ2-3; the DNA was not compared with TRBD2, the D call given in the table. TRBV12-2 is flagged as a pseudogene. The CDR3 spans 18 residues. CDR3 sequence: CASRQHDSPSGDTDTQYF. Written as DNA, the CDR3 is TGTGCAAGTCGCCAACACGATAGCCCTAGCGGGGACACAGATACGCAGTATTTT.

Comment on this clone: This CDR3 is also generated by other DNA sequences in the sample. V is TRBV30 and J is TRBJ1-3; 7 bases line up with TRBD1. The V and J ends lost 1 base and 0 bases, in that order; junction bases with no gene match: 3. This CDR3 is 15 amino acids long. Germline V CDR1 and CDR2: GTSNPN, SVGIG (reference sequence). The CDR3 spells CAWSDGTASGNTIYF. CDR3 DNA: TGTGCCTGGAGTGATGGGACAGCCTCTGGAAACACCATATATTTT.

Points on this clone: Distinct nucleotide sequences in the sample also encode this CDR3. Written as DNA, the CDR3 is TGTGCCAGCAGCTTAGAGGGCTATGGCTACACCTTC. As protein: CASSLEGYGYTF. V is TRBV7-8 and J is TRBJ1-2; D is uncertain. This CDR3 region has 12 residues. Trimming pared 1 base from V and 4 bases from J, leaving 4 bases between. CDR1 and CDR2 (germline): SGHVS, FQNEAQ.

This clone was seen once. This rearrangement joins TRBV2 to TRBJ2-7; possibly TRBD1 for D (6 bases). This CDR3 has 13 residues. Germline CDR1 and CDR2: SNHLY and FYNNEI. The ends were cut back, 6 bases at V and 5 bases at J, with 14 bases in the middle. CDR3 in DNA: TGTGCCAGCAGCCGGCACAGGGAAAACGAGCAGTACTTC. Translating gives CASSRHRENEQYF. Full variable domain (rest looked up from reference TRBV2 and TRBJ2-7): EPEVTQTPSHQVTQMGQEVILRCVPISNHLYFYWYRQILGQKVEFLVSFYNNEISEKSEIFDDQFSVERPDGSNFTLKIRSTKLEDSAMYFCASSRHRENEQYFGPGTRLTVT.

This clone was seen more than once but under ten times. CDR3 sequence: CASSPGSSGQPQHF. As DNA, the CDR3 is TGTGCCAGCTCACCGGGTTCCTCCGGGCAGCCCCAGCATTTT. The chain couples TRBV18 to TRBJ1-5; D unresolved. Looked up from germline, CDR1 is KGHSH and CDR2 is LQKENI. V dropped 3 bases and J dropped 7 bases, with 13 bases sitting between them. The CDR3 contains 14 residues.

The V gene is TRBV2, the J gene TRBJ1-4; the D gene is possibly TRBD1 (6 bases). This CDR3 region has 16 residues. V lost 2 bases and J lost 0, with 10 bases in between. Germline V CDR1 and CDR2: SNHLY, FYNNEI. The CDR3 loop is CASSEQGLATNEKLFF. Here the CDR3 DNA reads TGTGCCAGCAGTGAACAGGGGCTTGCAACTAATGAAAAACTGTTTTTT.

V gene TRBV27 combines with J gene TRBJ2-5, with 7 bases identical to TRBD1. The CDR3 covers 15 residues. V lost 6 bases to trimming and J lost 4 bases; unmatched junction nucleotides: 11. Per the germline V gene, CDR1 is MNHEY and CDR2 is SMNVEV (reference sequence). In nucleotides, the CDR3 is TGTGCCAGCAGCCGAAAGGGACAGCGTGGAGAGACCCAGTACTTC. Translating gives CASSRKGQRGETQYF.